The present T cell receptor beta chain was sequenced within a study of T cell responses to AZD1222 COVID-19 vaccine. Study results and caveats: Increases in Spike-specific TCR breadth and depth were seen after two AZD1222 doses. The sample set comprised mostly white British donors with more females, and clonal diversity was possibly underestimated. Targets within unmutated variant regions were reportedly found for nearly half of spike-specific TCRs.

The CDR3 is 15 residues long. Trimming cost V 6 bases and J 5 bases, with 19 bases left between them. Per the germline V gene, CDR1 is MNHEY and CDR2 is SMNVEV (reference sequence). Turning to this clone: Its antigen is as yet unknown.

Clones were read by immunoSEQ multiplex PCR, and TCRdb kept only the in-frame ones, dropping some. Of 60,000 to 70,000 clones listed, over 75% are singletons. The sequence came from an adult in good health. The sample consisted of peripheral blood, taken on day 0 of AZD1222 vaccination. The chain has TRBV27 and TRBJ1-1, with TRBD1 as a possible D gene (5 bases). As DNA, the CDR3 is TGTGCCAGCAGACCGATGACAGCCCTAGGAACTGAAGCTTTCTTT. It encodes CASRPMTALGTEAFF.